This record looks at one T cell receptor beta chain sequence and its context. Its antigen is currently unknown. These data belong to a study of T cells after posttransplantation cyclophosphamide. General study results and limits: Later post-transplant blood repertoires were often dominated by donor CD8+ memory clones. TRB clonality was highly associated with recipient CMV seropositivity and reactivation.

A marrow graft followed busulfan-fludarabine conditioning, with cyclophosphamide on days +3 and +4. The germline gives CDR1 SGDLS, CDR2 YYNGEE. V dropped 4 bases and J dropped 4; count of bases not matched to a gene: 4. The CDR3 is 13 amino acids. Some clones are missing from TCRdb's copy, which holds only in-frame ones; the method was immunoSEQ multiplex PCR. The sample contains 2,000 to 3,000 clones, none of them singletons. This sequence joins TRBV9 and TRBJ1-2; TRBD1 matches 7 bases. The sample in question was PBMCs, obtained after an allogeneic stem cell transplant with post-transplant cyclophosphamide. The TCR originated in a female patient in her 60s who received an allogeneic stem cell transplant from an unrelated donor, was CMV-positive, and had acute GVHD only. Certain T cells may be donor cells from the graft. This chain's CDR3 is CASSPTGPYGYTF. CDR3 in DNA: TGTGCCAGCAGCCCGACAGGGCCCTATGGCTACACCTTC. Based on the CDR3 plus reference TRBV9 and TRBJ1-2, the full variable domain is DSGVTQTPKHLITATGQRVTLRCSPRSGDLSVYWYQQSLDQGLQFLIQYYNGEERAKGNILERFSAQQFPDLHSELNLSSLELGDSALYFCASSPTGPYGYTFGSGTRLTVV.